Presented here are 3 T cell receptor beta chains from one specimen sequenced in a study of CD8 T cells in ankylosing spondylitis. TCRdb passed the 5' RACE reads through MiXCR, listing each CDR3 protein once. This sample has some 40,000 distinct CDR3 sequences, with roughly 3.1% found just once. Material: blood, either unsorted or a sorted T cell fraction (not recorded which). These receptors all come from a male donor with ankylosing spondylitis or in good health (not recorded which).

This clonotype has a count of ten or more. This chain connects TRBV9 to TRBJ1-4; weak D call: TRBD1 (5 bases). This CDR3 has 15 residues. The germline gives CDR1 SGDLS, CDR2 YYNGEE. Trimming removed 0 bases at V and 8 bases at J, with 14 bases between. The CDR3 here is CASSVGTPIGEKLFF. The CDR3 nucleotides read TGTGCCAGCAGCGTAGGGACACCCATCGGAGAAAAACTGTTTTTT.

Ten or more counts support this clonotype. The gene calls are TRBV9 and TRBJ1-2, with TRBD1 as a possible D gene (6 bases). Germline CDR1 and CDR2: SGDLS and YYNGEE. The CDR3 extends over 15 amino acids. The V end lost 4 bases, the J end lost 4 bases, and 17 bases lay between the germline ends. The CDR3: CASSLAAGGAYGYTF. Written as DNA, the CDR3 is TGTGCCAGCAGCCTAGCCGCGGGGGGCGCCTATGGCTACACCTTC.

This clonotype is medium-sized by share. The chain carries TRBV9 and TRBJ2-1, with 9 positions matching TRBD2. V lost 2 bases and J lost 6; bases outside the gene matches: 6. This CDR3 contains 15 residues. Germline V gene data show CDR1 as SGDLS and CDR2 as YYNGEE. The CDR3 DNA reads as TGTGCCAGCAGCGTCGGCGGGAGGGGAGGCAATGAGCAGTTCTTC. Protein: CASSVGGRGGNEQFF.